This TCR beta chain was observed in a study of OX40 agonist ivuxolimab in advanced cancers. Germline V gene sequence: CDR1 SGHDT, CDR2 YYEEEE. This CDR3 is built from 16 residues. V shed 3 bases, J shed 2 bases, and the junction held 8 bases outside the gene matches. Study conclusions and caveats: Blood T cells, both CD4+ and CD8+, expanded clonally by week 6 at 0.1 to 3.0 mg/kg.

The repertoire was sequenced with immunoSEQ multiplex PCR; TCRdb's copy has only in-frame clones and lacks some. This table has tens of thousands of clones, about nine tenths appearing once. Comments on this clone: Its target is unknown.

The sequence was collected from an adult with an advanced solid tumor such as melanoma, head and neck, liver or kidney cancer. The sequences come from CD4+ or CD8+ T cells sorted from blood, collected in a trial of the OX40 agonist ivuxolimab. The rearrangement uses TRBV5-6 and TRBJ1-5; 7 positions match TRBD1. In DNA form, the CDR3 reads TGTGCCAGCAGCTGGCAGGGGGGAACGGGCAATCAGCCCCAGCATTTT. Protein sequence: CASSWQGGTGNQPQHF.